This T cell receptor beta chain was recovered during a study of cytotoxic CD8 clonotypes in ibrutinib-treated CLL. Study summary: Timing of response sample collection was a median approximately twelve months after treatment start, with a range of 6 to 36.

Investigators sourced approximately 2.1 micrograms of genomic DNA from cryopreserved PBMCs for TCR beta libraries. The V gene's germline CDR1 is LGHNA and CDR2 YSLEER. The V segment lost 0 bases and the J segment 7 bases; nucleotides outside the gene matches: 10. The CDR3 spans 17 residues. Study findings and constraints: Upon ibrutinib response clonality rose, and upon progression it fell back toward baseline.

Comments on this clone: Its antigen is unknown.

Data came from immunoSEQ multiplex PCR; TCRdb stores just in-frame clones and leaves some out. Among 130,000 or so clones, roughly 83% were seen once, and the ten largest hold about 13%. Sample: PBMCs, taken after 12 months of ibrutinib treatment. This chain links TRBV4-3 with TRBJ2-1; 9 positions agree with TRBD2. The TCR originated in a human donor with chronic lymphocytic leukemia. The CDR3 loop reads CASSQEPSGTYLNEQFF. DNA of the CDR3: TGCGCCAGCAGCCAAGAACCTAGCGGGACGTACTTGAATGAGCAGTTCTTC.